This section outlines one T cell receptor (beta chain) sequence together with its context. Its antigen is still unknown. Trimming cost V 5 bases and J 4 bases, with 12 bases left between them. Germline loops: CDR1 SGHNT, CDR2 YYREEE (reference sequence). The CDR3 runs 13 residues. TCRdb analysed the 5' RACE reads with MiXCR anew, one entry per CDR3 protein. The sample carries about 440,000 distinct CDR3 sequences, 20% recorded once. The sample originates from a study of T-cell memory formation after mild COVID-19. Study-wide context: Clusters of TCRs were largely donor specific. Study-wide results and caveats: CD4/CD8 balance characterized clones contracting day 15 to 85, and CD4+ skew characterized later expanders. Chiefly within CM and EM were the contracting CD4+ clones; CD8+ ones were within EMRA.

The chain has TRBV5-4 and TRBJ1-2, with D perhaps TRBD1 (5 bases). The TCR sequence derives from an adult woman who had mild COVID-19 (a few samples of this study predate the infection). Cell type and time point are not known. Source material: PBMCs or a T cell subset sorted from them (not recorded which). CDR3 DNA sequence: TGTGCCAGCAGAGCTGGGGGGACCTATGGCTACACCTTC. Its protein is CASRAGGTYGYTF.